This T cell receptor (beta chain) was sequenced for a study of T cells in Graves' hyperthyroidism and ophthalmopathy. The germline V and J ends were trimmed by 3 bases and 0 bases, with 15 bases remaining between them. Looked up from germline, CDR1 is MNHNS and CDR2 is SASEGT. The CDR3 is 17 amino acids. Amplified TCR beta CDR3 regions came from RNA transcripts. Primed by the HTBI set, a first-round RT-PCR was run on the TCR CDR3. Each CDR3 protein is one row after TCRdb ran MiXCR on the multiplex PCR reads. The sample shows around 520,000 distinct CDR3 sequences, 13% to 15% of them seen only once. Each diagnosis was grounded in clinical symptoms, serum thyroxine and TRAb, thyroid ultrasound, and orbital computed tomography.

Source material: blood. This TCR came from a woman between 18 and 30 years old with Graves' hyperthyroidism. The V call is TRBV6-1, the J call TRBJ2-4; D may be TRBD1 or TRBD2 (5 bases each). The CDR3 coding sequence is TGTGCCAGCAGTGACCCCGGGGCTACCTCAGCCAAAAACATTCAGTACTTC. It codes for CASSDPGATSAKNIQYF.